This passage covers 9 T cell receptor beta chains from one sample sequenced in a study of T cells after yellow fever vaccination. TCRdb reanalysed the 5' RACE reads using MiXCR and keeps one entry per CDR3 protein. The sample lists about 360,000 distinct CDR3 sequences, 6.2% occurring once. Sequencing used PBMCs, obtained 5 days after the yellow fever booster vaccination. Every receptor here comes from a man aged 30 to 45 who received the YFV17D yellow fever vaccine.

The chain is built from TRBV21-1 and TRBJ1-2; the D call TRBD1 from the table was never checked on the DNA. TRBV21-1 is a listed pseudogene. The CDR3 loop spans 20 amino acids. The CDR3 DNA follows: TGTGCCAGCAAAGGAAAGACGCCCCATGCCGTGACAGGGTTTTTCTATGGCTACACCTTC. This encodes CASKGKTPHAVTGFFYGYTF.

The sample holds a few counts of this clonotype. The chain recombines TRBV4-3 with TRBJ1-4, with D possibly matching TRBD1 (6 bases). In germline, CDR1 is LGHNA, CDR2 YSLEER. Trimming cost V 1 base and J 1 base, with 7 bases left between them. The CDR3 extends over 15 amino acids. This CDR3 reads CASSQGGRTNEKLFF. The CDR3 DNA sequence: TGCGCCAGCAGCCAAGGGGGGCGAACTAATGAAAAACTGTTTTTT.

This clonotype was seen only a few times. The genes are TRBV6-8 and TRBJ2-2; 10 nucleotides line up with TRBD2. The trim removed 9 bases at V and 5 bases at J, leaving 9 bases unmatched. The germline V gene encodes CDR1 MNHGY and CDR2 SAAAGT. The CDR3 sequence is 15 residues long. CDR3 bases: TGTGCCAGGCCGCCCCAGCGGGAGGGAACCGGGGAGCTGTTTTTT. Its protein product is CARPPQREGTGELFF.

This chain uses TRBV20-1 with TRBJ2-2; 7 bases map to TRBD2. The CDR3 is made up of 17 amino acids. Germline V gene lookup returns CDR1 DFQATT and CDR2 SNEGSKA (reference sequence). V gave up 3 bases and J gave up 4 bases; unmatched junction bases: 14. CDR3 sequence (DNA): TGCAGTGCTAGTTTGGCGGGAGCGACTCGAGGCACCGGGGAGCTGTTTTTT. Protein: CSASLAGATRGTGELFF.

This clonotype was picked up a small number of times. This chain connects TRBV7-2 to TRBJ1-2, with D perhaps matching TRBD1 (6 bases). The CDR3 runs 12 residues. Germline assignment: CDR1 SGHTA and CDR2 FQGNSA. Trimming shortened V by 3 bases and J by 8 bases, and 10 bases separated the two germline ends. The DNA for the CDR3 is TGTGCCAGCAGCTTCCAGGGGTGGGGCTACACCTTC. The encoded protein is CASSFQGWGYTF.

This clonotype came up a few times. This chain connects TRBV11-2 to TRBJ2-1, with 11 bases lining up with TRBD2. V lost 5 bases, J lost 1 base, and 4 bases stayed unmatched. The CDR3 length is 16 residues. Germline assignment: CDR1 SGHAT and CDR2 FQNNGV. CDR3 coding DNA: TGTGCCAGCAGCCCGACTAGCGGGGAGTCCTACAATGAGCAGTTCTTC. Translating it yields CASSPTSGESYNEQFF.

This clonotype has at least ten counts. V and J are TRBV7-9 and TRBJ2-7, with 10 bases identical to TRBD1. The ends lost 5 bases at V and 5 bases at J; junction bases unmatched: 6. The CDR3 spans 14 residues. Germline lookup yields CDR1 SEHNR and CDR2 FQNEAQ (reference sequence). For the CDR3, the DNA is TGTGCCAGCAGCCGGGACAGGGGATACCACGAGCAGTACTTC. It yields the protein CASSRDRGYHEQYF.

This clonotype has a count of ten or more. CDR3 sequence: CASSLNSGSSYNEQFF. The CDR3 nucleotides are TGTGCCAGCAGCCTGAATAGCGGGAGTTCCTACAATGAGCAGTTCTTC. This chain links TRBV4-2 with TRBJ2-1, with 9 bases identical to TRBD2. This CDR3 has 16 residues. CDR1 is LGHNA and CDR2 is YNFKEQ in the germline V gene. With V trimmed by 4 bases and J by 1 base, 5 bases remained unmatched.

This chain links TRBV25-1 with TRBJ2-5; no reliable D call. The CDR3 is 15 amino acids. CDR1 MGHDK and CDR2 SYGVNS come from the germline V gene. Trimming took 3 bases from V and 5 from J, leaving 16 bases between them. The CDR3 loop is CASSEARAIWETQYF. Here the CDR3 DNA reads TGTGCCAGCAGTGAGGCCCGGGCGATCTGGGAGACCCAGTACTTC.